This T cell receptor beta chain is drawn from a study of cytomegalovirus exposure and HLA in healthy donors. Points on this clone: Its antigen is currently unknown.

General study results and limits: A link between a missense DCLRE1C variant and TCR beta V- and J-gene trimming emerged from a later analysis. Presence/absence analyses supposed approximately even sequencing depth among donors. Segments of the TCR beta V type were, in most cases, productive about 90% or about 30% of the time in an earlier analysis.

V dropped 0 bases and J dropped 2; count of bases not matched to a gene: 6. Germline CDR1 SGHNT, CDR2 YYREEE (reference sequence). CDR3 length: 16 residues. With 60 Vbeta and 13 Jbeta primers, the PCR was carried out. Generated by immunoSEQ multiplex PCR, the TCRdb table keeps only in-frame clones and is missing some. This table has 150,000 or so clones, approximately 85% appearing once. This receptor was identified in a man between 18 and 35 years old in good health and CMV-seropositive. The source material was PBMCs. The chain carries TRBV5-4 and TRBJ2-3, with 7 positions matching TRBD2. DNA for the CDR3: TGTGCCAGCAGCTTGGGCTCGGGGGGATACACAGATACGCAGTATTTT. Translation gives CASSLGSGGYTDTQYF.